The source of this T cell receptor beta chain is a study of blood T cell repertoires in COVID-19 (dated by TCRdb to the early 2020s). Regarding the study in general: Samples from collaborators originated in the United States, Italy and Spain and spanned both the acute and convalescent phases of COVID-19. The material from the prospective study consisted of cDNA or gDNA derived from T cells, B-cell-depleted T cells, or PBMCs. The dataset comprised deeply sampled blood TCRbeta repertoires from subjects exposed to, actively infected with, or recovered from COVID-19. The repertoires were released in a freely available public database meant as a resource for research on the immune response to SARS-CoV-2. Samples were obtained from the ongoing ImmuneRACE study (first 160 participants) and from 1,254 subjects provided by 6 global collaborators. Sample metadata almost always included a de-identified subject ID, COVID-19 status, age in years and sex. Where available, HLA class I and class II types were taken from metadata supplied by the sample provider and were not determined by assay-based typing. Overall study outcomes, separate from this receptor: The amount of clinical and demographic metadata varied by source and participant and was provided uncurated.

The collaborating institutions used their own protocols to collect whole blood in K2EDTA tubes. For TCRbeta analysis, collaborator samples were shipped as frozen whole blood, as isolated PBMCs, or as DNA extracted from either sample type. TCRbeta CDR3 regions were amplified from genomic DNA by means of the immunoSEQ Assay, a bias-controlled multiplex PCR. In the original analysis: The number of nucleated cells in each sample was estimated by amplification of reference gene primers within the assay. To quantify the absolute abundance of each unique TCRbeta CDR3 rearrangement, sequence reads were collapsed and filtered. For each sample, productive Simpson clonality was calculated by taking the square root of Simpson's diversity index across productive rearrangements. Imported from immuneACCESS, the table was reduced by TCRdb to in-frame sequences with V and J called. These copies leave out some clones; in studies compared against another copy, an unresolved V gene accounts for under half, and the cause of the remainder is not known. That table is the source of V, J and clone size, and D and trimming were worked out from the DNA. The sample table shows fewer than 250,000 clones, and approximately 81% are seen once. In total, the top ten clones hold just under 20% of the sample.

This clone appeared a few times. Its recognized antigen is unknown. No base quality information exists; no much larger clone differs at one position. Reading the germline V gene (reference sequence) gives CDR1 GTSNPN and CDR2 SVGIG. Counted from cysteine to phenylalanine, this CDR3 has 16 amino acids. Only the CDR3 part of the read is kept: 48 bases, read in frame from the first base. The trim is 3 bases for V and 2 bases for J, with a gap of 19 bases between the germline ends. Input material: peripheral blood. The V and J segments used are TRBV30 and TRBJ1-2, and perhaps TRBD1 as D gene, on 6 matching bases. This sequence originates from a man aged 25 to 40 with active or convalescent COVID-19. The sequence in DNA is TGTGCCTGGAGAGGAGCCTCGACAGGCCGGAACTATGGCTACACCTTC. Translated, this is CAWRGASTGRNYGYTF. Where the CDR3 stops, the reference TRBV30 and TRBJ1-2 genes take over; the full variable domain is SQTIHQWPATLVQPVGSPLSLECTVEGTSNPNLYWYRQAAGRGLQLLFYSVGIGQISSEVPQNLSASRPQDRQFILSSKKLLLSDSGFYLCAWRGASTGRNYGYTFGSGTRLTVV.